This TCR beta chain was identified during a study of T cells in localized non-small cell lung cancer. Study-wide results and caveats: With higher T cell density in blood came longer overall survival. Adjacent lung held a median approximately 57 of the top 100 tumor clones. Investigators sequenced only a single tumor region, leaving heterogeneity possible.

Profiling relied on immunoSEQ multiplex PCR, and the TCRdb table lists in-frame clones only, not all of them. Of tens of thousands of clones in the sample, around 82% were seen once. On this clone itself: Antigen specificity is unknown.

Germline V lookup: CDR1 SGHRS, CDR2 YFSETQ. The ends lost 4 bases at V and 7 bases at J; junction bases unmatched: 4. This CDR3 has 13 residues. This receptor was taken from a man aged 35 to 69 with stage II squamous cell lung carcinoma. V and J are TRBV5-1 and TRBJ1-2; 10 nucleotides line up with TRBD1. Source: PBMCs, taken before any cancer treatment. CDR3 DNA: TGCGCCAGCAGCGAGACAGGGGGCCGTGGCTACACCTTC. Its translation is CASSETGGRGYTF.